The 18 T cell receptor beta chains below all came from one sample that was sequenced in a study of cytomegalovirus exposure and HLA in healthy donors. The study ran its PCR with 60 Vbeta and 13 Jbeta primers. Generated by immunoSEQ multiplex PCR, the TCRdb table keeps only in-frame clones and is missing some. The profile shows around 130,000 clones, approximately 80% of them singletons. Sequenced material: PBMCs. The receptors were gathered from a woman between 35 and 50 years old in good health and CMV-seropositive.

The CDR3 sequence: CASSPRVWAPVPHTQYF. The CDR3 nucleotides read TGTGCCAGCAGCCCCCGCGTTTGGGCGCCAGTCCCGCATACGCAGTATTTT. The rearrangement uses TRBV7-8 and TRBJ2-3; no clear D. CDR3 length: 17 residues. V lost 5 bases, J lost 7 bases, and 25 bases lay in between. In germline, CDR1 is SGHVS, CDR2 FQNEAQ.

The rearrangement joins TRBV19 to TRBJ1-1; D may be TRBD1 (6 bases). The CDR3 totals 16 residues. Trimming left V 3 bases short and J 0 bases short, with 14 bases between. Per the germline V gene, CDR1 is LNHDA and CDR2 is SQIVND (reference sequence). The CDR3 is CASSMVGDNMNTEAFF. CDR3 nucleotide sequence: TGTGCCAGTAGTATGGTAGGGGACAATATGAACACTGAAGCTTTCTTT.

V is TRBV19 and J is TRBJ2-1; 16 bases match TRBD2. Germline V gene sequence: CDR1 LNHDA, CDR2 SQIVND (reference sequence). J gave up 10 bases and V 5 bases, and 5 bases lay outside the gene matches. This CDR3 is built from 15 residues. The CDR3 protein is CASSVTGLAGGEQFF. The CDR3 DNA is TGTGCCAGTAGTGTTACGGGACTAGCGGGAGGGGAGCAGTTCTTC.

This rearrangement joins TRBV30 to TRBJ2-6, with 7 bases aligning to TRBD1. The CDR3 contains 16 residues. V shed 2 bases, J shed 2 bases, and the junction held 6 bases outside the gene matches. CDR1 is GTSNPN, CDR2 SVGIG, per germline (reference sequence). CDR3: CAWSRSGGTGANVLTF. The CDR3 DNA sequence: TGTGCCTGGAGTAGGTCAGGGGGAACTGGGGCCAACGTCCTGACTTTC.

This clone occurred a few times. This chain uses TRBV6-1 with TRBJ1-5; TRBD1 aligns across 8 bases. With 2 bases clipped from V and 8 bases from J, the junction kept 17 bases outside the gene matches. Looked up from germline, CDR1 is MNHNS and CDR2 is SASEGT. The CDR3 has 18 amino acids. CDR3 sequence (DNA): TGTGCCAGCAGTGAAAACGGGGGGCAGGGGGCGAATGTCAAGCCCCAGCATTTT. Protein product: CASSENGGQGANVKPQHF.

This sequence joins TRBV29-1 and TRBJ2-7; tentatively, D is TRBD1 (6 bases). Germline V lookup: CDR1 SQVTM, CDR2 ANQGSEA. The CDR3 is 13 amino acids. The ends were cut back, 4 bases at V and 7 bases at J, with 17 bases in the middle. The CDR3 reads CSVGPGQPGEQYF. The CDR3 nucleotides read TGCAGCGTTGGCCCTGGACAGCCAGGGGAGCAGTACTTC.

This clone was observed a few times. The chain employs TRBV9 and TRBJ2-1, with 9 bases fitting TRBD2. From germline, CDR1 is SGDLS and CDR2 YYNGEE. The length of the CDR3 is 15 residues. The V and J ends lost 4 bases and 2 bases, in that order; junction bases with no gene match: 4. The CDR3 is CASSPWTSAYNEQFF. The CDR3 DNA sequence: TGTGCCAGCAGCCCCTGGACTAGCGCCTACAATGAGCAGTTCTTC.

The J gene is TRBJ1-6, the V gene TRBV30, with 7 bases fitting TRBD1. The germline CDR1 and CDR2 sequences are GTSNPN and SVGIG (reference sequence). V trimming: 7 bases; J trimming: 7 bases; junction bases outside the gene matches: 4. This CDR3 comprises 12 residues. In DNA form, the CDR3 reads TGTGCCTTCCGGGACAGAAATTCACCCCTCCACTTT. Encoded protein: CAFRDRNSPLHF.

The chain carries TRBV27 and TRBJ1-1, with D uncertain. The CDR3 runs to 14 residues. The V gene lost 6 bases and the J gene lost 2 bases, with 13 bases spanning the gap. Germline loops: CDR1 MNHEY, CDR2 SMNVEV (reference sequence). The CDR3 coding sequence is TGTGCCAGCAGACCTAATTTACGTAACACTGAAGCTTTCTTT. It encodes CASRPNLRNTEAFF.

This chain connects TRBV4-1 to TRBJ2-2; 11 bases fit TRBD2. The CDR3 has 16 residues. Germline values: CDR1 MGHRA, CDR2 YSYEKL. Unmatched junction bases numbered 8, after V lost 4 bases and J lost 7 bases. DNA of the CDR3: TGCGCCAGCAGCCGGGAGGGACTAGCGGTTGGCGGGGAGCTGTTTTTT. This sequence encodes CASSREGLAVGGELFF.

V and J are TRBV2 and TRBJ1-1, with D uncertain. CDR3 length equals 12 residues. Germline loops: CDR1 SNHLY, CDR2 FYNNEI. Trimming removed 9 bases at V and 4 bases at J, with 12 bases between. The DNA of the CDR3 is TGTGCCAGTGAGCCAAGCGGCACTGAAGCTTTCTTT. This codes for CASEPSGTEAFF.

The chain joins TRBV28 to TRBJ2-5; 8 positions agree with TRBD1. Germline V gene lookup returns CDR1 MDHEN and CDR2 SYDVKM. V trimming: 6 bases; J trimming: 6 bases; junction bases outside the gene matches: 9. CDR3 length: 14 residues. DNA for the CDR3: TGTGCCAGCAGCTACGGACAGGGCGGACAGACCCAGTACTTC. Protein product: CASSYGQGGQTQYF.

Remarks on this clone: Given the absence of the conserved phenylalanine or tryptophan at the CDR3 end, a read error is likely. The DNA is omitted, as the CDR3 cannot be located on it reliably, and the CDR3 follows TCRdb's listing. V and J are TRBV4-2 and TRBJ1-2; TRBD1, the table's D call, was not compared with the DNA. Germline loops: CDR1 LGHNA, CDR2 YNFKEQ. The CDR3 spans 14 residues, counting both ends. The CDR3 spells CASSQDRLLGSLSS.

This chain links TRBV19 with TRBJ2-5, with 14 positions matching TRBD2. This CDR3 region has 17 residues. Looked up from germline, CDR1 is LNHDA and CDR2 is SQIVND (reference sequence). V was pared by 4 bases and J by 4 bases, with 8 bases of the junction left unmatched. The CDR3 nucleotides read TGTGCCAGTAGTACCGGGACTAGCGGGGGTGTTCCAGAGACCCAGTACTTC. This gives the protein CASSTGTSGGVPETQYF.

The J gene is TRBJ2-5, the V gene TRBV15; 8 bases are a match to TRBD2. J lost 0 bases, V lost 7 bases, and 16 bases had no gene match. Germline values: CDR1 LNHNV, CDR2 YYDKDF (reference sequence). This CDR3 has 18 residues. DNA for the CDR3: TGTGCCACCAAACTAAGCGGGAGTATGGTTGAGTACCAAGAGACCCAGTACTTC. Encoded protein: CATKLSGSMVEYQETQYF.

The chain recombines TRBV27 with TRBJ2-3, with D perhaps matching TRBD1 (5 bases). Between the trimmed V and J ends, which lost 8 bases and 0 bases, there was a span of 18 bases. In germline, CDR1 is MNHEY, CDR2 SMNVEV (reference sequence). There are 16 residues in the CDR3. The CDR3 spells CASGSGALSSTDTQYF. The CDR3 nucleotides are TGTGCCAGCGGATCTGGGGCTCTCTCTAGCACAGATACGCAGTATTTT.

As regards this clone: At one of its ends the junction is not consistent with the germline gene, which may arise from a read error. The chain has TRBV5-8 and TRBJ1-4; D gene ambiguous. This CDR3 is built from 12 residues. CDR1 and CDR2 (germline): SGHTS, YDEGEE. The CDR3 region is CASSLSRATASF. The CDR3 DNA reads TGTGCCAGCAGCTTGTCTAGAGCTACGGCGAGTTTT.

The chain is built from TRBV28 and TRBJ2-2; D is uncertain. The CDR3 spans 14 residues. Germline-derived CDR1 and CDR2 are MDHEN and SYDVKM. Between the trimmed V and J ends, which lost 4 bases and 4 bases, there was a span of 10 bases. This CDR3 is CASSYLHSTGELFF. The CDR3 DNA reads TGTGCCAGCAGTTACCTCCATAGCACCGGGGAGCTGTTTTTT.